What follows are 20 T cell receptor beta chains derived from one specimen sequenced in a study of T cells in Graves' hyperthyroidism and ophthalmopathy. RNA transcripts were the template for amplifying TCR beta CDR3 regions. The TCR CDR3 first-round RT-PCR relied on the HTBI primer set. Each CDR3 protein is one row after TCRdb ran MiXCR on the multiplex PCR reads. The data contain about 360,000 distinct CDR3 sequences, roughly an eighth of them singletons. The material sequenced was blood. These receptors were obtained from a woman aged 18-29 years with Graves' hyperthyroidism.

This clonotype was recorded at least ten times. The CDR3 nucleotides are TGTGCCAGCGCCAGCCATCAGCCCCAGCATTTT. Translated, it gives CASASHQPQHF. The J gene is TRBJ1-5, the V gene TRBV6-1; D is ambiguous. The CDR3 sequence is 11 residues long. Germline CDR1 MNHNS, CDR2 SASEGT. V dropped 8 bases and J dropped 5 bases, with 7 bases sitting between them.

This clonotype was counted at least ten times. This chain links TRBV12-5 with TRBJ1-2; no reliable D call. With 1 base removed from V and 4 bases from J, the gap between germline ends came to 10 bases. CDR1 is LGHNT and CDR2 is FRNRAP in the germline V gene. The CDR3 has 14 residues. CDR3 amino acids: CASGLAGPLYGYTF. The CDR3 DNA is TGTGCTAGTGGTTTGGCAGGACCGCTCTATGGCTACACCTTC. Complete variable domain (other parts from reference TRBV12-5 and TRBJ1-2): DARVTQTPRHKVTEMGQEVTMRCQPILGHNTVFWYRQTMMQGLELLAYFRNRAPLDDSGMPKDRFSAEMPDATLATLKIQPSEPRDSAVYFCASGLAGPLYGYTFGSGTRLTVV.

This clonotype was counted a few times. This chain connects TRBV5-6 to TRBJ2-1, with 10 bases matching TRBD1. The V segment lost 4 bases and the J segment 8 bases; nucleotides outside the gene matches: 6. This CDR3 has 14 amino acids. The germline V gene encodes CDR1 SGHDT and CDR2 YYEEEE. CDR3 in DNA: TGTGCCAGCAGCCTGGGACAGGGGACCGATGAGCAGTTCTTC. Amino acids: CASSLGQGTDEQFF.

J is TRBJ2-7 and V is TRBV12-3 or TRBV12-4; 8 nucleotides line up with TRBD1. The CDR3 loop spans 18 amino acids. V lost 2 bases and J lost 2; bases outside the gene matches: 14. The CDR3: CASSLSALGQAYPYEQYF. DNA for the CDR3: TGTGCCAGCAGTTTAAGCGCTTTGGGACAGGCCTACCCCTACGAGCAGTACTTC.

This clonotype was detected many times. The chain employs TRBV7-3 and TRBJ2-6; 8 bases are a match to TRBD1. Losses at the gene ends were 2 bases for V and 2 bases for J; bases not matched to a gene: 2. The V gene's germline CDR1 is SGHTA and CDR2 FQGTGA. CDR3 length: 16 amino acids. The CDR3, as DNA: TGTGCCAGCAGCTTACACAGGGGGACTGGGGCCAACGTCCTGACTTTC. It codes for CASSLHRGTGANVLTF.

In the case of this clonotype: A single base separates this from a much larger clone, so it may be a read error. The V gene is TRBV10-3, the J gene TRBJ1-1; D not resolved. The germline CDR1 and CDR2 sequences are ENHRY and SYGVKD. This CDR3 has 15 amino acids. The CDR3 is CAISGAQLENTEASF. In DNA, the CDR3 is TGTGCCATCAGTGGAGCTCAGCTTGAAAACACTGAAGCTTCCTTT.

This clonotype was observed a few times. CDR3 region: CASSIPSGGYNEQFF. CDR3 nucleotides: TGTGCCAGTAGTATTCCCTCAGGGGGCTACAATGAGCAGTTCTTC. The V gene is TRBV19, the J gene TRBJ2-1; 7 positions match TRBD1. Germline lookup yields CDR1 LNHDA and CDR2 SQIVND (reference sequence). The CDR3 extends over 15 amino acids. V lost 3 bases to trimming and J lost 3 bases; unmatched junction nucleotides: 5.

This CDR3 reads CASSERVARNTEAFF. CDR3 sequence (DNA): TGTGCCAGCAGTGAAAGGGTGGCTAGGAACACTGAAGCTTTCTTT. The rearrangement joins TRBV6-1 to TRBJ1-1; D is ambiguous. CDR1 and CDR2 (germline): MNHNS, SASEGT. The CDR3 is 15 amino acids. The V end lost 2 bases, the J end lost 1 base, and 11 bases lay between the germline ends.

At least ten counts were recorded for this clonotype. The chain couples TRBV28 to TRBJ2-3, with D possibly being TRBD1 (6 bases). CDR1 and CDR2 (germline): MDHEN, SYDVKM. CDR3 length: 15 residues. Deletions cut 3 bases from V and 2 bases from J, with 12 bases between. CDR3 protein: CASSFQGSPTDTQYF. The DNA of the CDR3 is TGTGCCAGCAGTTTTCAGGGGAGCCCCACAGATACGCAGTATTTT. Drawing the rest from reference TRBV28 and TRBJ2-3, the complete variable domain is DVKVTQSSRYLVKRTGEKVFLECVQDMDHENMFWYRQDPGLGLRLIYFSYDVKMKEKGDIPEGYSVSREKKERFSLILESASTNQTSMYLCASSFQGSPTDTQYFGPGTRLTVL.

This clonotype has only one observation. V is TRBV12-3 or TRBV12-4 and J is TRBJ1-6; 8 bases map to TRBD1. J gave up 7 bases and V 5 bases, and 4 bases lay outside the gene matches. This CDR3 is 14 amino acids long. The CDR3 coding sequence is TGTGCCAGCAGTCTGGGGACAGGCAATTCACCCCTCCACTTT. It is translated as CASSLGTGNSPLHF.

This chain connects TRBV28 to TRBJ1-5; D is unresolved. There are 15 residues in the CDR3. V gave up 3 bases and J gave up 4 bases, with 13 bases separating them. CDR1 and CDR2 (germline): MDHEN, SYDVKM. CDR3 sequence: CASSFSGRHNQPQHF. The CDR3, as DNA: TGTGCCAGCAGTTTTTCCGGCAGGCATAATCAGCCCCAGCATTTT. The complete variable domain, with remaining parts taken from reference TRBV28 and TRBJ1-5, reads DVKVTQSSRYLVKRTGEKVFLECVQDMDHENMFWYRQDPGLGLRLIYFSYDVKMKEKGDIPEGYSVSREKKERFSLILESASTNQTSMYLCASSFSGRHNQPQHFGDGTRLSIL.

This clonotype has only a few counts. This chain uses TRBV27 with TRBJ2-7, with TRBD2 matching over 7 bases. Germline values: CDR1 MNHEY, CDR2 SMNVEV (reference sequence). The CDR3 covers 14 residues. The V segment lost 8 bases and the J segment 12 bases; nucleotides outside the gene matches: 19. The CDR3 spells CASGKSGTTYARYF. The CDR3 DNA is TGTGCCAGCGGAAAGTCCGGGACTACGTATGCGCGGTACTTC.

This clonotype has more than one count but fewer than ten. This chain connects TRBV6-2 or TRBV6-3 to TRBJ1-5; 7 bases match TRBD1. The V and J ends lost 2 bases and 8 bases, in that order; junction bases with no gene match: 3. The germline gives CDR1 MNHEY, CDR2 SVGEGT. This CDR3 has 13 residues. CDR3 sequence reads: CASSYDRVKPQHF. The CDR3 coding sequence is TGTGCCAGCAGTTACGACAGGGTGAAGCCCCAGCATTTT.

The J gene is TRBJ2-5, the V gene TRBV19; 10 nucleotides agree with TRBD2. The CDR3 is 15 residues long. Germline CDR1 LNHDA, CDR2 SQIVND (reference sequence). The junction had 3 bases not matched to a gene; V was cut back by 5 bases and J by 0 bases. The CDR3 sequence is CASSWTSGNQETQYF. The CDR3 nucleotides are TGTGCCAGTAGTTGGACTAGCGGAAACCAAGAGACCCAGTACTTC.

This clonotype was seen at least ten times. V and J are TRBV29-1 and TRBJ1-6; 11 nucleotides match TRBD1. This CDR3 is 14 amino acids long. V was clipped by 2 bases and J by 9 bases; unmatched bases: 3. Per germline, CDR1 SQVTM and CDR2 ANQGSEA. CDR3 DNA sequence: TGCAGCGTTGAATTGGGACAGGGGGTTTCACCCCTCCACTTT. Amino acids: CSVELGQGVSPLHF.

This clonotype came up many times. The V call is TRBV12-5, the J call TRBJ1-3, with D hard to call. V gave up 0 bases and J gave up 11 bases, with 11 bases separating them. Germline V CDR1 and CDR2: LGHNT, FRNRAP. CDR3 length: 13 amino acids. DNA for the CDR3: TGTGCTAGTGGTTTGGTATCCCCCCTCGCCATATATTTT. Amino acid sequence: CASGLVSPLAIYF. Using reference TRBV12-5 and TRBJ1-3 for the parts outside the CDR3, the full variable domain is DARVTQTPRHKVTEMGQEVTMRCQPILGHNTVFWYRQTMMQGLELLAYFRNRAPLDDSGMPKDRFSAEMPDATLATLKIQPSEPRDSAVYFCASGLVSPLAIYFGEGSWLTVV.

This clonotype was seen a few times. The chain couples TRBV7-9 to TRBJ2-7, with D maybe TRBD1 (6 bases). The germline gives CDR1 SEHNR, CDR2 FQNEAQ (reference sequence). With 2 bases removed from V and 3 bases from J, the gap between germline ends came to 14 bases. This CDR3 is built from 15 residues. The CDR3 coding sequence is TGTGCCAGCAGCTTACGTTCAGGGGCTATCTACGAGCAGTACTTC. This sequence encodes CASSLRSGAIYEQYF.

The chain has TRBV12-3 or TRBV12-4 and TRBJ2-7; perhaps TRBD1 as D (6 bases). The CDR3 runs to 13 residues. V lost 6 bases and J lost 6, with 15 bases in between. Here the CDR3 reads CASRKQGFGEQYF. Here the CDR3 DNA reads TGTGCCAGCAGGAAACAGGGATTCGGCGAGCAGTACTTC.

The table lists this clonotype with many counts. V gene TRBV7-2 combines with J gene TRBJ2-7; no clear D gene. Trimming left V 1 base short and J 2 bases short, with 15 bases between. CDR3 length: 16 amino acids. Per germline, CDR1 SGHTA and CDR2 FQGNSA. The CDR3 coding sequence is TGTGCCAGCAGCTTAGTCTTCTCTGGGCAGCCCTACGAGCAGTACTTC. Translating it yields CASSLVFSGQPYEQYF.

At least ten counts were recorded for this clonotype. V is TRBV9 and J is TRBJ2-5; TRBD2 is a possible D gene (7 bases). The CDR3 is 17 amino acids. The germline V gene has CDR1 SGDLS and CDR2 YYNGEE. The germline V and J ends were trimmed by 0 bases and 5 bases, with 20 bases remaining between them. For the CDR3, the DNA is TGTGCCAGCAGCGTAGAAGGGGGGGAAAACAGGCCGGAGACCCAGTACTTC. The encoded protein is CASSVEGGENRPETQYF.